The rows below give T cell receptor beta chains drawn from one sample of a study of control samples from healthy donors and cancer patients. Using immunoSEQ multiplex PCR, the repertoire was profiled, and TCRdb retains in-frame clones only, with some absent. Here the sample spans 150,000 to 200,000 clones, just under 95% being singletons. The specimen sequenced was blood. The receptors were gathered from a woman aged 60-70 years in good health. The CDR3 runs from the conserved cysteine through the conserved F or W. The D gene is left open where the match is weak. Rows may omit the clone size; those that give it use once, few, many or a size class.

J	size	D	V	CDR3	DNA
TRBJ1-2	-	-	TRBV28	CASSLPRGTESYGYTF	TGTGCCAGCAGTTTACCCAGGGGCACCGAGAGCTATGGCTACACCTTC
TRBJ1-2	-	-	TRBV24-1	CATSDGTTTYTF	TGTGCCACCAGTGACGGGACAACAACCTACACCTTC
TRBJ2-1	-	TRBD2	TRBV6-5	CASIYGGSYNEQFF	TGTGCCAGCATTTACGGGGGGTCCTACAATGAGCAGTTCTTC
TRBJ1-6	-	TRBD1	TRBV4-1	CASSQVPRTGNSPLHF	TGCGCCAGCAGCCAAGTACCCCGGACAGGGAATTCACCCCTCCACTTT
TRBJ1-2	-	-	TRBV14	CASSQDREKGYTF	TGTGCCAGCAGCCAAGATAGGGAGAAGGGCTACACCTTC
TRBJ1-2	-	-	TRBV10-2	CASSEQFGGPVYTF	TGCGCCAGCAGTGAACAGTTCGGTGGCCCCGTCTACACCTTC
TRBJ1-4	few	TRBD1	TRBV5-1	CASSIGTANEKLFF	TGCGCCAGCAGCATAGGGACAGCAAATGAAAAACTGTTTTTT
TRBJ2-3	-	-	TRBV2	CASKAVGGPGTDTQYF	TGTGCCAGCAAAGCCGTGGGGGGGCCTGGCACAGATACGCAGTATTTT
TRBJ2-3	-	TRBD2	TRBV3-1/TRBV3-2	CASSLIAGGADTQYF	TGTGCCAGCAGCCTGATAGCGGGGGGAGCAGATACGCAGTATTTT
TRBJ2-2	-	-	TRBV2	CASKIGVSGELFF	TGTGCCAGCAAAATAGGGGTCTCCGGGGAGCTGTTTTTT
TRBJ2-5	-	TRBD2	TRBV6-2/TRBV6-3	CASSYPTSGGFQETQYF	TGTGCCAGCAGTTACCCGACTAGCGGGGGGTTTCAAGAGACCCAGTACTTC
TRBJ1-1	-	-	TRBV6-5	CASSSPGNTEAFF	TGTGCCAGCAGTAGCCCAGGGAACACTGAAGCTTTCTTT
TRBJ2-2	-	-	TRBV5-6	CASSLLGELFF	TGTGCCAGCAGCTTGTTAGGGGAGCTGTTTTTT
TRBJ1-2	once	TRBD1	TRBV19	CASSRQGDFNYGYTF	TGTGCCAGCTCCCGACAGGGAGATTTTAACTATGGCTACACCTTC
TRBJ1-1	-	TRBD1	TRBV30	CAWSPTGTVNTEAFF	TGTGCCTGGAGTCCCACCGGGACAGTGAACACTGAAGCTTTCTTT
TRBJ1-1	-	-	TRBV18	CASSRGREEAFF	TGTGCCAGCTCCCGAGGCAGGGAGGAAGCTTTCTTT
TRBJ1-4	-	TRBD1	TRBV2	CASSDGDSYEKLFF	TGTGCCAGCAGTGATGGGGACAGTTATGAAAAACTGTTTTTT
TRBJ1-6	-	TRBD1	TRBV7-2	CASSFQGESPLHF	TGTGCCAGCAGCTTTCAGGGGGAGTCACCCCTCCACTTT
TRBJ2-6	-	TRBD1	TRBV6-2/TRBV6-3	CASSYSGTDLWSSGANVLTF	TGTGCCAGCAGTTACTCAGGGACAGACCTTTGGAGCTCTGGGGCCAACGTCCTGACTTTC
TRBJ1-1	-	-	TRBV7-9	CASSLQQESAEAFF	TGTGCCAGCAGCTTACAACAGGAGTCCGCTGAAGCTTTCTTT
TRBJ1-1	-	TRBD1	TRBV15	CATSRRRRGTDLLNTEAFF	TGTGCCACCAGCAGAAGACGCCGTGGGACAGACCTATTGAACACTGAAGCTTTCTTT
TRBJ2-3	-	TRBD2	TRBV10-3	CAISAGGGTLTDTQYF	TGTGCCATCAGTGCTGGCGGGGGGACGTTGACAGATACGCAGTATTTT
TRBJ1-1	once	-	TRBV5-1	CASSLQDVRNTEAFF	TGCGCCAGCAGCTTACAAGACGTCAGGAACACTGAAGCTTTCTTT
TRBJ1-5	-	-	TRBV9	CASSVVREPQHF	TGTGCCAGCAGCGTAGTTAGGGAGCCCCAGCATTTT
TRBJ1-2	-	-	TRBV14	CASSQGEWATAVGGYTF	TGTGCCAGCAGCCAAGGCGAATGGGCCACCGCGGTGGGAGGCTACACCTTC
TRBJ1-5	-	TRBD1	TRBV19	CASSQQGARGNQPQHF	TGTGCCAGTAGCCAACAGGGGGCGCGGGGCAATCAGCCCCAGCATTTT
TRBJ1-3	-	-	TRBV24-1	CATSVLGAVLSGNTIYF	TGTGCCACCAGTGTGTTAGGTGCGGTACTCTCTGGAAACACCATATATTTT
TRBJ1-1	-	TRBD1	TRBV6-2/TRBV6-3	CASSYELPGQGMNTEAFF	TGTGCCAGCAGTTACGAGCTACCGGGACAGGGGATGAACACTGAAGCTTTCTTT
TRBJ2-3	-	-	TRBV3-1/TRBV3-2	CASSHLAPGTDTQYF	TGTGCCAGCAGCCATCTAGCCCCGGGGACAGATACGCAGTATTTT
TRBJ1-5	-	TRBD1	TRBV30	CACGTGNSNQPQHF	TGTGCCTGCGGGACAGGGAATAGCAATCAGCCCCAGCATTTT
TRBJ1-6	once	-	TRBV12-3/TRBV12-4	CASSFPNSPLHF	TGTGCCAGCAGTTTCCCCAATTCACCCCTCCACTTT
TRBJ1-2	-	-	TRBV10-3	CAISDRREDGYTF	TGTGCCATCAGTGACCGCAGGGAGGATGGCTACACCTTC
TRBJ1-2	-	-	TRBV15	CATSRDVSGAARPTF	TGTGCCACCAGCAGAGATGTCTCAGGGGCAGCACGGCCCACCTTC
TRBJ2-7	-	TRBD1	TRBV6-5	CASSYSIPTGVYEQYF	TGTGCCAGCAGTTACTCGATCCCCACAGGGGTTTACGAGCAGTACTTC
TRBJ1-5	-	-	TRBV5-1	CASSLEALAGQPQHF	TGCGCCAGCAGCTTGGAAGCCCTCGCGGGCCAGCCCCAGCATTTT
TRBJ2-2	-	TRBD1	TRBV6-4	CASSNRGRTGELFF	TGTGCCAGCAGCAACAGGGGGCGCACCGGGGAGCTGTTTTTT
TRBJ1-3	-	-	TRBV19	CASSLEYTDSGNTIYF	TGTGCCAGTAGTCTCGAATACACGGACTCTGGAAACACCATATATTTT
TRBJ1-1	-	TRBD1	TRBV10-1	CASRRDRDTEAFF	TGCGCCAGCAGGAGAGACAGGGACACTGAAGCTTTCTTT
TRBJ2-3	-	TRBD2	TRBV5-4	CASSLGLAGGYTDTQYF	TGTGCCAGCAGCTTGGGACTAGCGGGGGGGTACACAGATACGCAGTATTTT
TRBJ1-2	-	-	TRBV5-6	CASSLGWSRAYGYTF	TGTGCCAGCAGCTTGGGATGGTCTAGGGCCTATGGCTACACCTTC
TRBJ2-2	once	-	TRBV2	CASSETPGELFF	TGTGCCAGCAGTGAGACACCCGGGGAGCTGTTTTTT
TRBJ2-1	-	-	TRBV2	CASSETTAGENNEQFF	TGTGCCAGCAGTGAGACGACAGCAGGTGAGAACAATGAGCAGTTCTTC
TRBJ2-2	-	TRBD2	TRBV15	CATSRGRLAEGYTGELFF	TGTGCCACCAGCAGAGGACGACTAGCGGAGGGGTACACCGGGGAGCTGTTTTTT
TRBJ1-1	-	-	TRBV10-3	CAIGEGARGTEAFF	TGTGCCATCGGGGAGGGAGCGAGGGGGACTGAAGCTTTCTTT
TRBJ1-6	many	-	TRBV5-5	CASSLEGGFSSYNSPLHF	TGTGCCAGCAGCTTGGAAGGAGGTTTTAGCTCCTATAATTCACCCCTCCACTTT
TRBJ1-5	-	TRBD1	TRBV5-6	CASSWTGSAFTDHQPQHF	TGTGCCAGCAGCTGGACAGGGTCCGCATTTACGGACCATCAGCCCCAGCATTTT
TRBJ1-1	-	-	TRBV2	CASSGVPRDTEAFF	TGTGCCAGCAGTGGAGTCCCAAGGGACACTGAAGCTTTCTTT
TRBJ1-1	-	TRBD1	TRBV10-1	CASSVGTGGLEAFF	TGCGCCAGCAGTGTAGGGACAGGCGGCTTAGAAGCTTTCTTT
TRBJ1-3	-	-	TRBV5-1	CASSLGSTGSGNTIYF	TGCGCCAGCAGCTTAGGGTCCACAGGATCTGGAAACACCATATATTTT
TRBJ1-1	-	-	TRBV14	CASSQDIGEAFTEAFF	TGTGCCAGCAGCCAAGATATAGGGGAGGCTTTCACTGAAGCTTTCTTT
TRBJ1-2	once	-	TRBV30	CAWYGDYGYTF	TGTGCCTGGTACGGGGACTATGGCTACACCTTC
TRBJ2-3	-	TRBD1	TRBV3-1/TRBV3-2	CASSPGTGVDTQYF	TGTGCCAGCAGCCCAGGGACAGGGGTAGATACGCAGTATTTT
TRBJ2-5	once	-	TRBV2	CARELGEGTQYF	TGTGCCAGAGAACTAGGGGAAGGGACCCAGTACTTC